These 32 T cell receptor beta chains originate from one sample sequenced in a study of post-analysis software for immune sequencing data. Findings of the study overall: Higher frequency in patients than in controls was seen for roughly five TRBV segments, with TRBV5-6, TRBV5-1 and TRBV20-1 among them.

Prepared TCR beta cDNA libraries contained unique molecular identifiers. MiXCR, applied by TCRdb to the PCR reads, yields one record per CDR3 protein. The profile shows under 650,000 distinct CDR3 sequences, 44% of them singletons. Antigens for these TCRs are unknown. The sequencing sample was made of blood. Receptors originate from a girl aged 5-17 years with multiple sclerosis.

The chain carries TRBV4-1 and TRBJ1-2, with D possibly TRBD1 on 6 matching bases. V dropped 1 base and J dropped 4 bases, with 13 bases sitting between them. The CDR3 is 15 amino acids. From germline, CDR1 is MGHRA and CDR2 YSYEKL. The DNA of the CDR3 is TGCGCCAGCAGCCAAGTTGCGGACAGACCCTATGGCTACACCTTC. Amino acids: CASSQVADRPYGYTF.

The chain combines TRBV20-1 with TRBJ2-7; no reliable D call. V shed 5 bases and J shed 2 bases, with 13 bases lying between them. The V gene's germline CDR1 is DFQATT and CDR2 SNEGSKA (reference sequence). The CDR3 covers 13 residues. The CDR3 sequence: CSASPGPPYEQYF. CDR3 coding DNA: TGCAGTGCTTCACCCGGGCCGCCCTACGAGCAGTACTTC.

The rearrangement uses TRBV6-6 and TRBJ1-2, with D possibly TRBD1 on 6 matching bases. The CDR3 covers 15 residues. The V gene's germline CDR1 is MNHNY and CDR2 SVGAGI (reference sequence). V was pared by 6 bases and J by 1 base, with 15 bases between. CDR3 coding DNA: TGTGCCAGCAGCTCGACGGGACAAAATAACTATGGCTACACCTTC. It is translated as CASSSTGQNNYGYTF.

There are a few counts of this clonotype. The genes are TRBV20-1 and TRBJ2-7; the match to TRBD2 covers 8 bases. The DNA end lines up better with TRBJ2-5; the J call may be wrong. Germline V gives CDR1 DFQATT, CDR2 SNEGSKA (reference sequence). The CDR3 consists of 12 residues. The CDR3 protein is CSARTSGETQYF. Written as DNA, the CDR3 is TGCAGTGCTAGAACTAGCGGAGAGACCCAGTACTTC.

Regarding this clonotype: One end of the junction fails to match germline, which may point to a read error. The chain links TRBV24-1 to TRBJ1-2; TRBD1 might be the D (5 bases). The CDR3 totals 16 residues. Per germline, CDR1 KGHDR and CDR2 SFDVKD. DNA for the CDR3: TGTGCCACCAGTGATCTATCTCGGCCCGGGGACTATGGCTACATCTTC. Protein product: CATSDLSRPGDYGYIF.

The rearrangement uses TRBV3-1 and TRBJ2-5; either TRBD1 or TRBD2 may fit D (5 bases each). V lost 1 base and J 1 base, leaving 10 bases between the germline ends. This CDR3 contains 15 residues. Germline CDR1 is LGHDT and CDR2 is YNNKEL (reference sequence). CDR3 nucleotide sequence: TGTGCCAGCAGCCAAGTCCCGGGGCCCCAAGAGACCCAGTACTTC. This gives the protein CASSQVPGPQETQYF.

V usage is TRBV2 and J usage is TRBJ2-1; 9 bases map to TRBD2. The CDR3 runs to 13 residues. Unmatched junction bases numbered 10, after V lost 8 bases and J lost 11 bases. Per germline, CDR1 SNHLY and CDR2 FYNNEI. This CDR3 reads CASRSGGYLQQFF. The CDR3 coding sequence is TGTGCCAGCCGGAGCGGGGGGTACTTACAGCAGTTCTTC.

V is TRBV3-1 and J is TRBJ2-5; the D is unclear. The CDR3 is 15 residues long. The germline gives CDR1 LGHDT, CDR2 YNNKEL (reference sequence). With 4 bases removed from V and 4 bases from J, the gap between germline ends came to 16 bases. The CDR3 reads CASSPPQGKGETQYF. CDR3 DNA: TGTGCCAGCAGCCCACCCCAAGGAAAAGGAGAGACCCAGTACTTC.

In this sample, this clonotype turned up a few times. V usage is TRBV12-3 or TRBV12-4 and J usage is TRBJ1-2; D gene unclear. The V end lost 4 bases, the J end lost 8 bases, and 17 bases lay between the germline ends. The CDR3 contains 14 residues. The DNA for the CDR3 is TGTGCCAGCAGTTCGGGGATGCAGTCTGGAGGCTACACCTTC. It codes for CASSSGMQSGGYTF.

This chain joins TRBV29-1 and TRBJ2-5, with a weak D call TRBD2 (5 bases). The germline V and J ends were trimmed by 4 bases and 3 bases, with 6 bases remaining between them. The CDR3 is 11 residues long. The V gene's germline CDR1 is SQVTM and CDR2 ANQGSEA. CDR3 nucleotides: TGCAGCGTTGGAGCGGAAGAGACCCAGTACTTC. It codes for CSVGAEETQYF. Using reference TRBV29-1 and TRBJ2-5 for the parts outside the CDR3, the full variable domain is SAVISQKPSRDICQRGTSLTIQCQVDSQVTMMFWYRQQPGQSLTLIATANQGSEATYESGFVIDKFPISRPNLTFSTLTVSNMSPEDSSIYLCSVGAEETQYFGPGTRLLVL.

This clonotype was counted many times. The rearrangement links TRBV5-1 to TRBJ2-7; D might be TRBD1 (5 bases). The V end lost 3 bases, the J end lost 2 bases, and 18 bases lay between the germline ends. The germline V gene has CDR1 SGHRS and CDR2 YFSETQ. The CDR3 spans 16 residues. The CDR3 nucleotides are TGCGCCAGCAGCTGGTTGGGGCAGCCTGCCACCTACGAGCAGTACTTC. Protein: CASSWLGQPATYEQYF.

This chain connects TRBV13 to TRBJ2-3; tentatively, D is TRBD2 (6 bases). Trimming removed 5 bases at V and 6 bases at J, with 24 bases between. The CDR3 totals 17 residues. In germline, CDR1 is PRHDT, CDR2 FYEKMQ (reference sequence). Here the CDR3 reads CASSPPGPGPGGDTQYF. In DNA form, the CDR3 reads TGTGCCAGCAGCCCCCCCGGACCCGGGCCTGGGGGGGATACGCAGTATTTT.

The J gene is TRBJ2-3, the V gene TRBV7-3; 13 nucleotides agree with TRBD2. This CDR3 spans 16 amino acids. V shed 5 bases, J shed 0 bases, and the junction held 2 bases outside the gene matches. Germline CDR1 reads SGHTA; CDR2 reads FQGTGA. The CDR3 region has the DNA TGTGCCAGCAGCGGGGGACTAGCGGGGAGCACAGATACGCAGTATTTT. Its translation: CASSGGLAGSTDTQYF.

In its sample, this clonotype was seen a few times. The CDR3, as DNA: TGCGCCAGCAGCCCAACACAGGGCCGGAACACTGAAGCTTTCTTT. Amino acid sequence: CASSPTQGRNTEAFF. The rearrangement links TRBV5-1 to TRBJ1-1; TRBD1 might be the D (6 bases). Germline CDR1 is SGHRS and CDR2 is YFSETQ. Trimming removed 4 bases from V and 1 base from J, with 14 bases in between. The CDR3 is 15 residues long.

This sequence joins TRBV7-9 and TRBJ2-7; 12 nucleotides align to TRBD2. The J call is doubtful: the DNA matches TRBJ2-5 better. Germline assignment: CDR1 SEHNR and CDR2 FQNEAQ (reference sequence). The CDR3 totals 17 residues. The CDR3 sequence is CASSLIRTSGKLKTQYF. Written as DNA, the CDR3 is TGTGCCAGCAGCCTAATCCGGACTAGCGGGAAGTTGAAGACCCAGTACTTC.

The CDR3 is CASSWAGREQYF. Here the CDR3 DNA reads TGCGCCAGCAGCTGGGCGGGACGCGAGCAGTACTTC. The gene calls are TRBV5-1 and TRBJ2-7; TRBD2 might be the D (6 bases). The CDR3 spans 12 residues. V shed 3 bases and J shed 6 bases, with 10 bases lying between them. Germline CDR1 SGHRS, CDR2 YFSETQ. Complete variable domain (other parts from reference TRBV5-1 and TRBJ2-7): KAGVTQTPRYLIKTRGQQVTLSCSPISGHRSVSWYQQTPGQGLQFLFEYFSETQRNKGNFPGRFSGRQFSNSRSEMNVSTLELGDSALYLCASSWAGREQYFGPGTRLTVT.

This rearrangement joins TRBV29-1 to TRBJ2-1, with D possibly matching TRBD1 (6 bases). V lost 1 base and J lost 1, with 11 bases in between. Germline V CDR1 and CDR2: SQVTM, ANQGSEA. This CDR3 is built from 15 residues. The CDR3 loop reads CSVEGGQGSYNEQFF. DNA for the CDR3: TGCAGCGTTGAAGGTGGGCAGGGGTCCTACAATGAGCAGTTCTTC.

This clonotype was seen a few times. This chain joins TRBV29-1 and TRBJ2-7; 8 positions match TRBD2. Looked up from germline, CDR1 is SQVTM and CDR2 is ANQGSEA. This CDR3 is built from 14 residues. V dropped 7 bases and J dropped 0; count of bases not matched to a gene: 8. CDR3 nucleotides: TGCAGCGGCATCCAGGCGGGGGGCTCCTACGAGCAGTACTTC. Its protein product is CSGIQAGGSYEQYF.

J is TRBJ1-1 and V is TRBV20-1; 7 bases fit TRBD1. Germline lookup yields CDR1 DFQATT and CDR2 SNEGSKA (reference sequence). The CDR3 runs 16 residues. V shed 2 bases and J 3 bases; nucleotides not matched to a gene: 12. CDR3: CSARTDRRLMDTEAFF. As DNA, the CDR3 is TGCAGTGCTAGAACGGACAGGAGACTCATGGACACTGAAGCTTTCTTT.

The V and J genes are TRBV2 and TRBJ2-7; 10 bases match TRBD2. The CDR3 spans 15 residues. CDR1 and CDR2 (germline): SNHLY, FYNNEI. Unmatched junction bases numbered 6, after V lost 5 bases and J lost 2 bases. CDR3 DNA: TGTGCCAGCAGTTTAAGCGGGAGGGCCGCCTACGAGCAGTACTTC. Translated, it gives CASSLSGRAAYEQYF.

The sample holds a few counts of this clonotype. The V and J genes are TRBV4-1 and TRBJ1-2, with D unclear. The CDR3 loop spans 13 amino acids. Trimming shortened V by 4 bases and J by 2 bases, and 8 bases separated the two germline ends. The V gene's germline CDR1 is MGHRA and CDR2 YSYEKL. The DNA of the CDR3 is TGCGCCAGCAGCCCTAGAAAGAACTATGGCTACACCTTC. As protein: CASSPRKNYGYTF.

The CDR3 DNA follows: TGCGCCAGCAGCCAACCAGGACAGGACACTGAAGCTTTCTTT. This translates into CASSQPGQDTEAFF. The chain joins TRBV5-1 to TRBJ1-1, with TRBD1 identical over 7 bases. The CDR3 totals 14 residues. V lost 4 bases and J lost 3; bases outside the gene matches: 6. CDR1 and CDR2 (germline): SGHRS, YFSETQ. Supplemented by reference TRBV5-1 and TRBJ1-1, the full variable domain reads KAGVTQTPRYLIKTRGQQVTLSCSPISGHRSVSWYQQTPGQGLQFLFEYFSETQRNKGNFPGRFSGRQFSNSRSEMNVSTLELGDSALYLCASSQPGQDTEAFFGQGTRLTVV.

The gene calls are TRBV4-1 and TRBJ1-5, with TRBD1 identical over 7 bases. Germline CDR1 reads MGHRA; CDR2 reads YSYEKL. Trimming took 3 bases from V and 6 from J; bases not matched to a gene: 11. This CDR3 is 16 amino acids long. The CDR3 loop reads CASSQETGSVGQPQHF. As DNA, the CDR3 is TGCGCCAGCAGCCAGGAGACAGGGTCGGTTGGTCAGCCCCAGCATTTT.

The V call is TRBV12-3 or TRBV12-4, the J call TRBJ1-4; D is unclear. This CDR3 has 14 residues. Trimming left V 4 bases short and J 8 bases short, with 14 bases between. CDR3 nucleotide sequence: TGTGCCAGCAGTTCAGATCAAGGGAGGGAAAAACTGTTTTTT. It codes for CASSSDQGREKLFF.

The chain is built from TRBV10-3 and TRBJ2-3; D ambiguous. Trimming took 3 bases from V and 4 from J, leaving 11 bases between them. The CDR3 is 14 residues long. Germline values: CDR1 ENHRY, CDR2 SYGVKD. CDR3 in amino acids: CAISENKVADTQYF. The CDR3 DNA is TGTGCCATCAGTGAAAACAAGGTGGCAGATACGCAGTATTTT.

This chain connects TRBV7-2 to TRBJ1-2; TRBD1 is a possible D gene (5 bases). The germline V gene encodes CDR1 SGHTA and CDR2 FQGNSA. V dropped 5 bases and J dropped 8 bases, with 15 bases sitting between them. This CDR3 is 13 amino acids long. CDR3 sequence (DNA): TGTGCCAGCAGCCCTGGGTGGGGGGAGGGCTACACCTTC. Translation: CASSPGWGEGYTF.

V is TRBV20-1 and J is TRBJ2-4, with D maybe TRBD1 (6 bases). The J call is doubtful: the DNA matches TRBJ2-7 better. From germline, CDR1 is DFQATT and CDR2 SNEGSKA (reference sequence). The CDR3 totals 13 residues. The DNA of the CDR3 is TGCAGTGCTAGAGCGGGACAAATTAGCGAGCAGTACTTC. Its protein is CSARAGQISEQYF.

This clonotype was seen a few times. The chain carries TRBV5-6 and TRBJ1-1; D may be TRBD1 (5 bases). This CDR3 region has 17 residues. CDR1 and CDR2 from the germline V gene are SGHDT and YYEEEE. Trimming shortened V by 5 bases and J by 5 bases, and 25 bases separated the two germline ends. The CDR3 loop is CASRRSGRGPTRTEAFF. The CDR3 DNA sequence: TGTGCCAGCAGGCGTTCCGGGAGGGGCCCCACCCGAACTGAAGCTTTCTTT.

The gene calls are TRBV12-3 or TRBV12-4 and TRBJ2-5, with unresolved D. V dropped 6 bases and J dropped 5 bases, with 13 bases sitting between them. The CDR3 is 13 amino acids. CDR3 protein: CASSVSVAETQYF. The CDR3 coding sequence is TGTGCCAGCAGCGTGAGCGTTGCGGAGACCCAGTACTTC.

The rearrangement joins TRBV7-9 to TRBJ1-1; D is unresolved. Per the germline V gene, CDR1 is SEHNR and CDR2 is FQNEAQ (reference sequence). V lost 1 base and J lost 2, with 8 bases in between. The CDR3 has 14 residues. CDR3 region: CASSLGASNTEAFF. In nucleotides, the CDR3 is TGTGCCAGCAGCTTAGGGGCCAGCAACACTGAAGCTTTCTTT.

The V gene is TRBV12-3 or TRBV12-4, the J gene TRBJ2-1; D perhaps matches TRBD2 (6 bases). Trimming took 5 bases from V and 3 from J, leaving 17 bases between them. CDR3 size: 16 residues. The DNA for the CDR3 is TGTGCCAGCAGTGCACCGGGACTCCGTATCTACAATGAGCAGTTCTTC. Its translation: CASSAPGLRIYNEQFF.

This clonotype came up a few times. The chain combines TRBV20-1 with TRBJ2-1, with 7 bases fitting TRBD2. The CDR3 loop spans 12 amino acids. Germline V gene lookup returns CDR1 DFQATT and CDR2 SNEGSKA (reference sequence). V was clipped by 3 bases and J by 6 bases; unmatched bases: 2. The CDR3 nucleotides read TGCAGTGCTAGCGGGGGGATCAATGAGCAGTTCTTC. Translation: CSASGGINEQFF.